This T cell receptor (beta chain) was found in a study of T-cell memory formation after mild COVID-19 listed by TCRdb under 2021. Some background on the complete study: Most TCR sequence clusters were specific to one of the two donors. Longitudinal TCRalpha and TCRbeta repertoire sequencing tracked T-cell clones expanding and contracting after mild COVID-19 in a couple of donors. Two young, previously healthy adult volunteers made up the cohort, one male and one female. What the work shows at the level of the full study, not this receptor alone: Contracting CD4+ clones appeared mostly in the CM and EM memory subsets, whereas CD8+ clones were enriched in EMRA. Balanced CD4/CD8 phenotypes were observed for clones contracting from day 15 to 85, whereas a bias towards CD4+ was observed for a second wave of clones expanding from day 15 to 37. Some responding clones were detected in pre-infection memory, suggesting pre-existing cross-reactive memory T cells joined the SARS-CoV-2 response. The study included only a couple of mild cases, and larger cohorts that include severe cases with pre-infection samples were judged to be necessary. SARS-CoV-2 specificity was not confirmed for the second-wave clones peaking on day 37.

Remarks on this clonotype: It lacks a known antigen. The record has no base qualities; no much larger clone is one base away.

Sequencing relied on an Illumina NovaSeq 6000. TCRalpha and TCRbeta cDNA libraries were constructed by 5'RACE with constant-segment primers, with sample barcodes and unique molecular identifiers being introduced. RNA was extracted from every sample with Trizol reagent. Library amplification was performed in two PCR steps, and a second sample barcode and Illumina TruSeq adapters were introduced in the second step. The libraries were sequenced on an Illumina NovaSeq using 2 x 150 bp paired-end reads. The published analysis was carried out like this. With migec v1.2.7, reads were demultiplexed and then collapsed into UMI-guided consensus sequences. Using mixcr v2.1.11, the UMI consensuses were aligned to TRA and TRB V and J templates and assembled into clonotypes. A clonotype was counted as expanded or contracted only when both edgeR and NoisET called the clonotype significant, with the noise models trained on biological replicates. edgeR calls used a false discovery rate-adjusted p below 0.01 and a log2 fold-change threshold of 1. PCA with hierarchical clustering of max-normalized trajectories of the 1000 most abundant clonotypes was used as exploratory dynamics analysis. Separately sequenced CD4+ and CD8+ repertoires were used to assign the CD4 or CD8 phenotype of responding clones. TCRdb ran its own pipeline on the public reads, namely fastp trimming at Q25 and MiXCR clone calling, and kept in-frame beta chains. Records with the same CDR3 protein are collapsed into one entry carrying the most frequent genes and DNA. Clone size and V and J calls follow TCRdb, not the original study. The sample table contains approximately 400,000 distinct CDR3 sequences; only one count was recorded for approximately 24% of them. Jointly, the top ten make up around 9% of the sample.

According to the germline V gene (reference sequence), CDR1 reads DFQATT and CDR2 reads SNEGSKA. From the cysteine up to the phenylalanine, the CDR3 has a length of 16 residues. Only the CDR3 DNA stays, 48 bases, in frame from base 1. The junction shows trimming of 1 base on V and 4 bases on J, and the gene matches do not reach 7 bases of it. PBMCs were isolated by Ficoll-Paque density gradient centrifugation. This sequence originates from an adult woman who had mild COVID-19 (a few samples of this study predate the infection). The sample titles of this study are shuffled in the database, so cell type and time point are left out; the donor was told from shared clones. Material for sequencing was PBMCs or a T cell subset sorted from them (not recorded which). The rearranged chain carries TRBV20-1 and TRBJ2-1; the central 10 bases match TRBD1. The bases are TGCAGTGCTAGAGCCCGGACAGGGGGAAGGTACAATGAGCAGTTCTTC. It specifies CSARARTGGRYNEQFF.